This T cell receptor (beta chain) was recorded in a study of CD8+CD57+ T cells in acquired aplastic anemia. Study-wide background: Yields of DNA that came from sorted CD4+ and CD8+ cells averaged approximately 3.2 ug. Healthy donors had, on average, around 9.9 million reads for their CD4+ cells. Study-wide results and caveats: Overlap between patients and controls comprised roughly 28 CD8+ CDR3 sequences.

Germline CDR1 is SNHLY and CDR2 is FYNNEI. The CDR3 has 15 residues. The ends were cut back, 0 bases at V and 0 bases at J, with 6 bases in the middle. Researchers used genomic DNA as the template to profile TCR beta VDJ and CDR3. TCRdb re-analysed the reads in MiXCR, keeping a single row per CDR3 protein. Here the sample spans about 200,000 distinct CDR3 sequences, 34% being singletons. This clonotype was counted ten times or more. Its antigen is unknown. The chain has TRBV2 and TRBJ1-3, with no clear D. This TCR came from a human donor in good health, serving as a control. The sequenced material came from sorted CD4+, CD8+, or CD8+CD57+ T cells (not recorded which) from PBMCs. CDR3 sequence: CASSEARGSGNTIYF. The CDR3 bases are TGTGCCAGCAGTGAAGCGCGGGGCTCTGGAAACACCATATATTTT.